The T cell receptor (beta chain) under discussion was sequenced for a study of blood T cell repertoires in COVID-19. Overall study: From the United States, Italy and Spain came samples of acute and convalescent COVID-19. Sample material is recorded as cDNA or gDNA derived from T cells, B-cell-depleted T cells, or PBMCs.

Clinical history reported by participants formed the basis on which cohorts were assigned. Original handling: Amplification of reference gene primers was used by the study to estimate nucleated cell counts. Generated by immunoSEQ multiplex PCR, the TCRdb table keeps only in-frame clones and is missing some. The V and J calls and clone size were taken over from that table, and D and trimming were inferred from the DNA. The repertoire includes some 260,000 clones, around 84% of them detected once, and approximately 4% sits in the top ten. This clonotype was obtained from a man younger than 45 with acute COVID-19. The sample taken for sequencing was PBMCs or T cells enriched from blood (not recorded which).

The CDR3 loop reads CSVSAELMDIQYF. The CDR3 DNA reads TGCAGCGTTTCAGCGGAGCTTATGGACATTCAGTACTTC. The chain is built from TRBV29-1 and TRBJ2-4; possibly TRBD2 for D (5 bases). V gave up 5 bases and J gave up 8 bases, with 16 bases separating them. The CDR3 contains 13 residues. Germline CDR1 SQVTM, CDR2 ANQGSEA.